The present entry profiles one TCR beta chain with its context. These data come from a study of shared clonotypes between healthy human individuals. Some clones are missing from TCRdb's copy, which holds only in-frame ones; the method was immunoSEQ multiplex PCR. Of more than 2,000,000 clones in the sample, over 85% are singletons; the top ten hold roughly 0.15%. The material sequenced was naive CD4+ T cells sorted from blood. As for subset: CD45RA+ positively selected. The clonotype originates from a man aged 18 to 29 in good health.

CDR3: CASSTEEGGSVYTQYF. CDR3 coding DNA: TGTGCCAGCAGCACGGAGGAGGGGGGGTCAGTGTATACGCAGTATTTT. The chain has TRBV5-4 and TRBJ2-3; TRBD2 is a possible D gene (7 bases). The V end lost 4 bases, the J end lost 7 bases, and 22 bases lay between the germline ends. CDR1 and CDR2 from the germline V gene are SGHNT and YYREEE (reference sequence). The CDR3 covers 16 residues.